This is a list of T cell receptor beta chains from one sample in a study of OX40 agonist ivuxolimab in advanced cancers. Profiling relied on immunoSEQ multiplex PCR, and the TCRdb table lists in-frame clones only, not all of them. The table lists tens of thousands of clones, 90% to 95% of them singletons. Sequencing used CD4+ or CD8+ T cells sorted from blood, obtained in a trial of the OX40 agonist ivuxolimab. All receptors derive from an adult with an advanced solid tumor such as melanoma, head and neck, liver or kidney cancer. CDR3s include the opening cysteine and the closing phenylalanine or tryptophan. Size is omitted from some rows. Given values are once, few, many or a class for expanded clones.

j_call | clone_size | v_call | cdr3_aa
TRBJ1-1 | NA | TRBV10-2 | CASSVDREAEAFF
TRBJ1-5 | NA | TRBV21-1 | CASRKNQPQHF
TRBJ1-4 | NA | TRBV11-2 | CASSARGTTNEKLFF
TRBJ2-7 | NA | TRBV19 | CASRNSGSEGYEQYF
TRBJ2-1 | NA | TRBV7-2 | CASSSRLGGYNEQFF
TRBJ2-7 | NA | TRBV19 | CASSIDRGYEQYF
TRBJ2-4 | NA | TRBV11-3 | CASSLISGVNIQYF
TRBJ2-1 | NA | TRBV5-8 | CASSPRVPVYNEQFF
TRBJ1-1 | NA | TRBV19 | CASSIGYRGPTEAFF
TRBJ2-7 | NA | TRBV4-2 | CASSRSRDSYEQYF
TRBJ2-4 | once | TRBV10-3 | CAISRQEGAKNIQYF
TRBJ1-2 | once | TRBV5-1 | CASSLGLGGLNGYTF
TRBJ2-7 | NA | TRBV25-1 | CASSGGQRTGEQYF
TRBJ1-2 | NA | TRBV28 | CASKEGFYGYTF
TRBJ2-5 | NA | TRBV19 | CASSIDRETQYF
TRBJ2-7 | NA | TRBV5-1 | CASSPTRTTQSGEQYF
TRBJ1-1 | NA | TRBV2 | CASSGDRATEAFF
TRBJ2-7 | NA | TRBV5-1 | CASWDMRGSHEQYF
TRBJ2-7 | NA | TRBV14 | CASSRETHQYEQYF
TRBJ1-1 | NA | TRBV29-1 | CSVGSGTGRTEAFF
TRBJ2-3 | NA | TRBV5-4 | CASSTERFTDTQYF
TRBJ2-2 | NA | TRBV5-4 | CASSLRGPSFTNTGELFF
TRBJ2-3 | NA | TRBV30 | CACTSGLTDTQYF
TRBJ1-1 | once | TRBV7-2 | CASSFVSGRGQRMNTEAFF
TRBJ1-1 | once | TRBV2 | CASSLEGVAEAFF
TRBJ2-1 | NA | TRBV5-4 | CASSTLAGTVEQFF
TRBJ2-5 | NA | TRBV25-1 | CASSEFVGGSPATQYF
TRBJ1-5 | NA | TRBV15 | CATSIRGGGLIAQPQHF
TRBJ2-2 | NA | TRBV7-3 | CASSMTGRDTGELFF
TRBJ1-1 | NA | TRBV2 | CASSRTVPRDTEAFF